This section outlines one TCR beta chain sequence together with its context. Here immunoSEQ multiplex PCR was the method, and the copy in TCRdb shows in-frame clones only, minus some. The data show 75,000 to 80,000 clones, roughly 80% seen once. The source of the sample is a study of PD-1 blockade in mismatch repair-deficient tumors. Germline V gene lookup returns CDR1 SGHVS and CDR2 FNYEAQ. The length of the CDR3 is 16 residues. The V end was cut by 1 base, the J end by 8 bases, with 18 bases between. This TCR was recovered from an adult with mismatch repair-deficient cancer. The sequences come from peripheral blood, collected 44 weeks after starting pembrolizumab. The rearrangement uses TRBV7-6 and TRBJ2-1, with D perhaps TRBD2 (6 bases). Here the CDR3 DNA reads TGTGCCAGCAGCTTAGAATCGCTACCACCGGGGGATGAGCAGTTCTTC. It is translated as CASSLESLPPGDEQFF.